The 13 T cell receptor beta chains reported below all come from one sample, sequenced in a study of T cell changes during pregnancy in multiple sclerosis. Using immunoSEQ multiplex PCR, the repertoire was profiled, and TCRdb retains in-frame clones only, with some absent. The sample yields 38,000 or so clones, roughly 93% seen once. The sample consisted of CD4+ T cells from peripheral blood mononuclear cells, taken in the first trimester of pregnancy. All receptors derive from a female donor with multiple sclerosis, enrolled in a pregnancy study.

The V gene is TRBV7-3, the J gene TRBJ2-2; 10 bases are a match to TRBD2. The junction had 4 bases not matched to a gene; V was cut back by 5 bases and J by 4 bases. Germline loops: CDR1 SGHTA, CDR2 FQGTGA. The CDR3 is 15 amino acids. Written as DNA, the CDR3 is TGTGCCAGCAGCCCTAGCGGGAGTAGCACCGGGGAGCTGTTTTTT. Its translation: CASSPSGSSTGELFF.

The gene calls are TRBV27 and TRBJ2-1; the match to TRBD2 covers 7 bases. Trimming took 3 bases from V and 0 from J; bases not matched to a gene: 5. There are 16 residues in the CDR3. The germline CDR1 and CDR2 sequences are MNHEY and SMNVEV (reference sequence). In nucleotides, the CDR3 is TGTGCCAGCAGTTTCGGACTAGTTAGCTCCTACAATGAGCAGTTCTTC. Protein: CASSFGLVSSYNEQFF.

The chain recombines TRBV19 with TRBJ1-6, with 7 positions matching TRBD1. Germline-derived CDR1 and CDR2 are LNHDA and SQIVND (reference sequence). The CDR3 has 15 amino acids. J was trimmed by 7 bases and V by 5 bases; bases with no gene match: 8. CDR3 region: CASSPDRVENSPLHF. The CDR3 DNA is TGTGCCAGTAGTCCAGACAGGGTCGAAAATTCACCCCTCCACTTT.

The chain carries TRBV15 and TRBJ2-5, with TRBD2 identical over 10 bases. CDR1 is LNHNV and CDR2 is YYDKDF in the germline V gene (reference sequence). This CDR3 comprises 16 residues. The trim removed 6 bases at V and 2 bases at J, leaving 9 bases unmatched. CDR3 DNA: TGTGCCACCAGTGTAGCGGGAGGAGGTGGGCAAGAGACCCAGTACTTC. Protein product: CATSVAGGGGQETQYF.

This chain joins TRBV7-2 and TRBJ1-3; TRBD1 agrees at 8 bases. V gave up 6 bases and J gave up 1 base; unmatched junction bases: 5. Germline V gives CDR1 SGHTA, CDR2 FQGNSA. This CDR3 region has 15 residues. The CDR3 is CASRPDRVSGNTIYF. As DNA, the CDR3 is TGTGCCAGCAGACCGGACAGGGTTTCTGGAAACACCATATATTTT.

The chain carries TRBV27 and TRBJ2-1; D remains ambiguous. The germline CDR1 and CDR2 sequences are MNHEY and SMNVEV (reference sequence). V lost 2 bases to trimming and J lost 5 bases, with 13 bases between them. The CDR3 has 15 amino acids. Written as DNA, the CDR3 is TGTGCCAGCAGTTTACGCAGTGCAGGAAACAATGAGCAGTTCTTC. Translating it yields CASSLRSAGNNEQFF.

The V gene is TRBV18, the J gene TRBJ2-1, with TRBD2 as a possible D gene (7 bases). Trimming shortened V by 8 bases and J by 7 bases, and 18 bases separated the two germline ends. CDR1 and CDR2 from the germline V gene are KGHSH and LQKENI. The CDR3 sequence is 14 residues long. The CDR3: CASQGGALWNEQFF. CDR3 in DNA: TGTGCCAGCCAAGGGGGGGCACTGTGGAATGAGCAGTTCTTC.

The chain links TRBV9 to TRBJ2-1; 7 nucleotides align to TRBD1. This CDR3 is built from 14 residues. V dropped 4 bases and J dropped 3; count of bases not matched to a gene: 4. From germline, CDR1 is SGDLS and CDR2 YYNGEE. The CDR3 nucleotides read TGTGCCAGCAGCATCCGGGACAGCTACAATGAGCAGTTCTTC. It yields the protein CASSIRDSYNEQFF.

V and J are TRBV27 and TRBJ2-7; TRBD1 agrees at 7 bases. The CDR3 sequence is 14 residues long. With V trimmed by 8 bases and J by 2 bases, 9 bases remained unmatched. The germline V gene has CDR1 MNHEY and CDR2 SMNVEV (reference sequence). The CDR3 DNA sequence: TGTGCCAGCGCCTGGGCGGACAGGCCCTACGAGCAGTACTTC. Its protein product is CASAWADRPYEQYF.

The rearrangement joins TRBV18 to TRBJ2-5; 8 bases match TRBD2. The CDR3 length is 16 residues. Losses at the gene ends were 3 bases for V and 2 bases for J; bases not matched to a gene: 8. Germline CDR1 is KGHSH and CDR2 is LQKENI. CDR3 region: CASSPRRLATQETQYF. Here the CDR3 DNA reads TGTGCCAGCTCACCTCGAAGACTAGCGACACAAGAGACCCAGTACTTC.

The V call is TRBV5-1, the J call TRBJ2-2, with D possibly matching TRBD1 (5 bases). The V gene's germline CDR1 is SGHRS and CDR2 YFSETQ. The length of the CDR3 is 15 residues. V lost 2 bases to trimming and J lost 5 bases, with 13 bases between them. The DNA for the CDR3 is TGCGCCAGCAGCTTAGACAGTTTGGGGACCGGGGAGCTGTTTTTT. Its translation is CASSLDSLGTGELFF.

The chain carries TRBV9 and TRBJ1-1; TRBD1 might be the D (6 bases). Germline V CDR1 and CDR2: SGDLS, YYNGEE. The CDR3 consists of 13 residues. V gave up 0 bases and J gave up 5 bases, with 8 bases separating them. DNA for the CDR3: TGTGCCAGCAGCGTAGTACAGGGTACTGAAGCTTTCTTT. It codes for CASSVVQGTEAFF. The whole variable domain, filled in from reference TRBV9 and TRBJ1-1, reads DSGVTQTPKHLITATGQRVTLRCSPRSGDLSVYWYQQSLDQGLQFLIQYYNGEERAKGNILERFSAQQFPDLHSELNLSSLELGDSALYFCASSVVQGTEAFFGQGTRLTVV.

This clone has just a few counts. The sample contains more than one DNA sequence encoding this CDR3. The chain employs TRBV7-2 and TRBJ1-1; D unresolved. CDR1 and CDR2 from the germline V gene are SGHTA and FQGNSA. V was shortened by 1 base and J by 1 base, with 7 bases between the two germline ends. The CDR3 spans 14 residues. CDR3 bases: TGTGCCAGCAGCTTAGGACATACGAACACTGAAGCTTTCTTT. It encodes CASSLGHTNTEAFF.